This T cell receptor beta chain was recorded in a study of blood T cell repertoires in COVID-19. The V and J ends lost 0 bases and 3 bases, in that order; junction bases with no gene match: 4. This CDR3 comprises 15 residues. CDR1 is SGHNT and CDR2 is YYREEE in the germline V gene (reference sequence). Here immunoSEQ multiplex PCR was the method, and the copy in TCRdb shows in-frame clones only, minus some. The sample carries tens of thousands of clones, 80% to 90% recorded once. J is TRBJ2-7 and V is TRBV5-4; 9 bases are shared with TRBD1. This TCR came from a human donor in a cohort sampled during active COVID-19. Sequencing was performed on peripheral blood. The CDR3 protein is CASSLGGQGSYEQYF. DNA for the CDR3: TGTGCCAGCAGCTTGGGCGGACAGGGGAGCTACGAGCAGTACTTC.